The 15 T cell receptor beta chains listed next were all sequenced from one sample in a study of T cell responses to AZD1222 COVID-19 vaccine. Profiling relied on immunoSEQ multiplex PCR, and the TCRdb table lists in-frame clones only, not all of them. This sample has 100,000 to 140,000 clones, with around nine tenths found just once. The starting material was peripheral blood, obtained 28 days after the second AZD1222 dose. All receptors derive from an adult who received the AZD1222 COVID-19 vaccine.

The genes are TRBV2 and TRBJ1-2; 9 bases map to TRBD1. The CDR3 length is 15 residues. Trimming cost V 4 bases and J 2 bases; bases outside gene matches: 5. Per the germline V gene, CDR1 is SNHLY and CDR2 is FYNNEI. The CDR3, as DNA: TGTGCCAGCAGTGTACAGGGGGCGGCAAACTATGGCTACACCTTC. Residues: CASSVQGAANYGYTF.

This chain joins TRBV27 and TRBJ2-7; 12 bases are shared with TRBD1. The germline V gene encodes CDR1 MNHEY and CDR2 SMNVEV (reference sequence). CDR3 length: 14 amino acids. V was pared by 4 bases and J by 9 bases, with 7 bases of the junction left unmatched. The CDR3 sequence: CASSSGTGGLGQYF. In DNA, the CDR3 is TGTGCCAGCAGTTCGGGGACAGGGGGCCTAGGGCAGTACTTC.

The V and J genes are TRBV4-1 and TRBJ1-1; 11 bases match TRBD1. The J segment lost 4 bases and the V segment lost 3 bases, leaving 4 bases of the junction unmatched. Germline V gives CDR1 MGHRA, CDR2 YSYEKL. The CDR3 is 15 residues long. The CDR3 protein is CASSQGQGEATEAFF. The CDR3 coding sequence is TGCGCCAGCAGCCAGGGACAGGGGGAGGCCACTGAAGCTTTCTTT.

The chain links TRBV6-5 to TRBJ1-1; TRBD1 is a possible D gene (6 bases). V lost 6 bases to trimming and J lost 6 bases, with 20 bases between them. Germline CDR1 reads MNHEY; CDR2 reads SVGAGI. The CDR3 sequence is 15 residues long. This chain's CDR3 is CASSPTRTGASEAFF. The CDR3 DNA reads TGTGCCAGCAGCCCAACAAGGACGGGGGCCTCTGAAGCTTTCTTT.

This chain joins TRBV28 and TRBJ1-2; no firm D call. Germline CDR1 and CDR2: MDHEN and SYDVKM. There are 14 residues in the CDR3. Trimming took 4 bases from V and 3 from J, leaving 12 bases between them. Here the CDR3 reads CASSSPAGDYGYTF. In DNA form, the CDR3 reads TGTGCCAGCAGTTCCCCCGCCGGGGACTATGGCTACACCTTC.

This clone has a single count. The chain recombines TRBV19 with TRBJ2-7, with 9 positions matching TRBD2. This CDR3 is 15 amino acids long. The V gene end was trimmed by 7 bases and the J gene end by 5 bases; junction bases not matched to a gene: 12. Germline V gene sequence: CDR1 LNHDA, CDR2 SQIVND (reference sequence). Written as DNA, the CDR3 is TGTGCCAGTAAACCTCTAGCGGGACGGGGGAACGAGCAGTACTTC. Translated: CASKPLAGRGNEQYF.

The chain employs TRBV6-5 and TRBJ1-4, with 8 bases fitting TRBD1. Per germline, CDR1 MNHEY and CDR2 SVGAGI. V dropped 4 bases and J dropped 9; count of bases not matched to a gene: 13. The CDR3 runs to 16 residues. The CDR3 DNA reads as TGTGCCAGCAGTTCCCAGCGGACAGGGAACGTTAAAAAACTGTTTTTT. Amino acids: CASSSQRTGNVKKLFF.

The J gene is TRBJ1-1, the V gene TRBV29-1, with D perhaps matching TRBD1 (6 bases). Germline V CDR1 and CDR2: SQVTM, ANQGSEA. The V gene lost 3 bases and the J gene lost 0 bases, with 8 bases spanning the gap. The CDR3 sequence is 13 residues long. CDR3 region: CSVDRGMNTEAFF. CDR3 DNA sequence: TGCAGCGTTGACAGGGGAATGAACACTGAAGCTTTCTTT.

The chain has TRBV27 and TRBJ1-3, with D unclear. CDR1 and CDR2 from the germline V gene are MNHEY and SMNVEV (reference sequence). CDR3 size: 14 residues. Trimming stripped 3 bases from V and 2 bases from J, with 8 bases between. Here the CDR3 reads CASSFRGTGNTIYF. CDR3 in DNA: TGTGCCAGCAGTTTCCGGGGAACTGGAAACACCATATATTTT.

The chain links TRBV7-2 to TRBJ2-5; 9 bases fit TRBD2. Per germline, CDR1 SGHTA and CDR2 FQGNSA. J was trimmed by 2 bases and V by 8 bases; bases with no gene match: 12. The CDR3 is 16 residues long. The CDR3 is CASGRGGRAGQETQYF. The DNA for the CDR3 is TGTGCCAGCGGTCGAGGCGGGAGGGCCGGGCAAGAGACCCAGTACTTC.

The V and J genes are TRBV30 and TRBJ1-2, with a possible D match to TRBD1 (5 bases). This CDR3 has 13 residues. Trimming left V 7 bases short and J 5 bases short, with 17 bases between. CDR1 is GTSNPN, CDR2 SVGIG, per germline (reference sequence). CDR3 coding DNA: TGTGCCTTCAACCGGGACTCCGTGTATGGCTACACCTTC. It yields the protein CAFNRDSVYGYTF.

The chain carries TRBV11-3 and TRBJ2-3, with a possible D match to TRBD1 (5 bases). CDR1 SGHNT and CDR2 YENEEA come from the germline V gene. Between the trimmed V and J ends, which lost 0 bases and 4 bases, there was a span of 14 bases. The CDR3 extends over 16 amino acids. The CDR3 DNA reads as TGTGCCAGCAGCTTAGATCCGGCTGGGGCCCCAGATACGCAGTATTTT. Residues: CASSLDPAGAPDTQYF.

The gene calls are TRBV28 and TRBJ2-3; tentatively, D is TRBD1 (5 bases). Trimming took 5 bases from V and 0 from J, leaving 15 bases between them. In germline, CDR1 is MDHEN, CDR2 SYDVKM. The CDR3 has 16 amino acids. The DNA for the CDR3 is TGTGCCAGCAGTGGGGCAGGGCTTGATAGCACAGATACGCAGTATTTT. Protein sequence: CASSGAGLDSTDTQYF.

The chain carries TRBV28 and TRBJ2-1, with 8 positions matching TRBD1. V shed 10 bases, J shed 2 bases, and the junction held 7 bases outside the gene matches. This CDR3 is built from 14 residues. CDR1 MDHEN and CDR2 SYDVKM come from the germline V gene. CDR3 sequence reads: CATTRTGTYNEQFF. CDR3 DNA sequence: TGTGCCACGACCCGGACAGGGACCTACAATGAGCAGTTCTTC.

V usage is TRBV7-9 and J usage is TRBJ1-1; D is ambiguous. The CDR3 is 13 amino acids. The germline V and J ends were trimmed by 7 bases and 1 base, with 10 bases remaining between them. Germline V lookup: CDR1 SEHNR, CDR2 FQNEAQ (reference sequence). The CDR3 spells CASTQPGNTEAFF. CDR3 DNA: TGTGCCAGCACCCAGCCCGGGAACACTGAAGCTTTCTTT.